This is a list of T cell receptor beta chains from one sample in a study of blood T cell repertoires in COVID-19. Measured with immunoSEQ multiplex PCR; TCRdb has only the in-frame clones, and not every one. This sample carries about 480,000 clones, around nine tenths of them seen once, and the ten largest clones take about 1.7%. The sample comprised PBMCs or T cells enriched from blood (not recorded which). The receptors were gathered from a woman in her 40s who had recovered from COVID-19. Each CDR3 is given with its conserved first and last residue. The D gene is left open where the match is weak. The size of a clone is reported for some rows only, either as once, few or many, or as a class for expanded clones.

size: NA
D: NA
J: TRBJ1-1
V: TRBV6-2/TRBV6-3
CDR3: CASSLLRTAEAFF
DNA: TGTGCCAGCAGTCTCCTCCGGACAGCTGAAGCTTTCTTT

size: few
D: TRBD1
J: TRBJ1-2
V: TRBV27
CDR3: CASSGQGYGYTF
DNA: TGTGCCAGCAGTGGACAGGGGTATGGCTACACCTTC

size: NA
D: NA
J: TRBJ1-2
V: TRBV6-5
CDR3: CASSYDRRTNYGYTF
DNA: TGTGCCAGCAGTTACGATCGGAGGACTAACTATGGCTACACCTTC

size: NA
D: TRBD1
J: TRBJ1-5
V: TRBV19
CDR3: CASSSLTGGNQPQHF
DNA: TGTGCCAGTAGTAGCTTGACAGGGGGCAATCAGCCCCAGCATTTT

size: NA
D: TRBD1
J: TRBJ1-2
V: TRBV10-1
CDR3: CASSPGGTSYTF
DNA: TGCGCCAGCAGTCCAGGGGGAACTAGCTACACCTTC

size: NA
D: NA
J: TRBJ1-1
V: TRBV4-3
CDR3: CASSQATANTEAFF
DNA: TGCGCCAGCAGCCAAGCCACAGCGAACACTGAAGCTTTCTTT

size: NA
D: NA
J: TRBJ1-2
V: TRBV6-2/TRBV6-3
CDR3: CASSSIPGNYGYTF
DNA: TGTGCCAGCAGTTCAATACCGGGGAACTATGGCTACACCTTC

size: NA
D: NA
J: TRBJ2-7
V: TRBV6-5
CDR3: CASSYSQGAHEQYF
DNA: TGTGCCAGCAGTTACTCACAGGGCGCGCACGAGCAGTACTTC

size: NA
D: TRBD1
J: TRBJ1-2
V: TRBV6-5
CDR3: CASSRTGGGNGYTF
DNA: TGTGCCAGCAGCAGGACAGGGGGCGGGAATGGCTACACCTTC

size: NA
D: NA
J: TRBJ1-1
V: TRBV7-9
CDR3: CASSLGLRTEAFF
DNA: TGTGCCAGCAGCTTAGGACTCCGAACTGAAGCTTTCTTT

size: few
D: TRBD1
J: TRBJ1-1
V: TRBV4-3
CDR3: CASSRDRAGTEAFF
DNA: TGCGCCAGCAGTAGGGACAGGGCGGGCACTGAAGCTTTCTTT

size: few
D: NA
J: TRBJ2-7
V: TRBV12-3/TRBV12-4
CDR3: CASSLDTYEQYF
DNA: TGTGCCAGCAGTTTGGACACCTACGAGCAGTACTTC

size: once
D: TRBD2
J: TRBJ2-1
V: TRBV7-9
CDR3: CASSPGLASDNEQFF
DNA: TGTGCCAGCAGCCCTGGACTAGCTTCTGACAATGAGCAGTTCTTC